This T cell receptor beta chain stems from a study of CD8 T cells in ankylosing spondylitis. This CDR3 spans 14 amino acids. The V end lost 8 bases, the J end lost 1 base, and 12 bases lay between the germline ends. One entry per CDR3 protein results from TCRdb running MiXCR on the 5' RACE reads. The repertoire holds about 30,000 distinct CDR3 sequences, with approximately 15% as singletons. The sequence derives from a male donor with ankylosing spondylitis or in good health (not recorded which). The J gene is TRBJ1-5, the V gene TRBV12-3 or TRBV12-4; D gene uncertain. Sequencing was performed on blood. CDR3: CASRIGGSNQPQHF. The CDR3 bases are TGTGCCAGCCGAATCGGAGGCAGCAATCAGCCCCAGCATTTT.